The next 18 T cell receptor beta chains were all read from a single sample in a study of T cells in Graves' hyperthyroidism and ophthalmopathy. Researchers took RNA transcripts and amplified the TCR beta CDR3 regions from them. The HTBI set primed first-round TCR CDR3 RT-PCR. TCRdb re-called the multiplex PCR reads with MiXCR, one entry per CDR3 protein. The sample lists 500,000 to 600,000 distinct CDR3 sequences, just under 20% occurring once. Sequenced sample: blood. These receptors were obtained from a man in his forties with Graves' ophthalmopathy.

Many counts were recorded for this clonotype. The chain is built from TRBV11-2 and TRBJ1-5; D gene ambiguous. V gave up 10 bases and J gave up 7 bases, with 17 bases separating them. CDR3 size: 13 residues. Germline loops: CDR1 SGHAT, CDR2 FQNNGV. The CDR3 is CATSNGARQPQHF. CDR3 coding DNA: TGTGCCACCTCAAACGGCGCGAGGCAGCCCCAGCATTTT.

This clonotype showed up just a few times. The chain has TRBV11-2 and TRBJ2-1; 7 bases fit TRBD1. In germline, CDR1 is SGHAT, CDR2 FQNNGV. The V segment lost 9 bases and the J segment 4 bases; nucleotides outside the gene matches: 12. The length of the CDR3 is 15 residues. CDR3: CASSIRGQSYNEQFF. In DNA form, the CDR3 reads TGTGCCAGTAGTATTAGGGGACAGTCTTACAATGAGCAGTTCTTC.

The CDR3 region is CARTIGVRELPYNEQFF. The DNA of the CDR3 is TGTGCCAGGACCATCGGTGTGCGGGAGCTTCCCTACAATGAGCAGTTCTTC. The chain couples TRBV28 to TRBJ2-1; 7 bases map to TRBD2. J was trimmed by 2 bases and V by 9 bases; bases with no gene match: 16. This CDR3 contains 17 residues. Germline-derived CDR1 and CDR2 are MDHEN and SYDVKM. The full variable domain, completed using reference TRBV28 and TRBJ2-1, is DVKVTQSSRYLVKRTGEKVFLECVQDMDHENMFWYRQDPGLGLRLIYFSYDVKMKEKGDIPEGYSVSREKKERFSLILESASTNQTSMYLCARTIGVRELPYNEQFFGPGTRLTVL.

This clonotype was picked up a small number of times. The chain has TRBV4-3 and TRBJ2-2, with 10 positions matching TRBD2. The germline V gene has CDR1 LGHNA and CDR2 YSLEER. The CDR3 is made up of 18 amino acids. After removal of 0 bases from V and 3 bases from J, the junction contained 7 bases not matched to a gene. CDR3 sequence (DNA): TGCGCCAGCAGCCAAGATCTCCTAGCGGGAGCGGACACCGGGGAGCTGTTTTTT. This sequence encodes CASSQDLLAGADTGELFF.

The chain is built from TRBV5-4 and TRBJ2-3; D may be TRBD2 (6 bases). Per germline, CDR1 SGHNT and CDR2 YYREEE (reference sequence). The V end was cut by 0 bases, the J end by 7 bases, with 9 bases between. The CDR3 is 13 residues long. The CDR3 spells CASSLAGGNTQYF. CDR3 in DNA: TGTGCCAGCAGCTTGGCGGGCGGGAATACGCAGTATTTT. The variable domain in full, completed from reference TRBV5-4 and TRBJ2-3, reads ETGVTQSPTHLIKTRGQQVTLRCSSQSGHNTVSWYQQALGQGPQFIFQYYREEENGRGNFPPRFSGLQFPNYSSELNVNALELDDSALYLCASSLAGGNTQYFGPGTRLTVL.

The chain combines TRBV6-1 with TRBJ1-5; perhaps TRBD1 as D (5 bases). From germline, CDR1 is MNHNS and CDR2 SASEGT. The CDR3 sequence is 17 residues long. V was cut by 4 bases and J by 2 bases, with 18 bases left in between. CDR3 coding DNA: TGTGCCAGCAGTGCAGGGACGGCTAGAGGGGGCAATCAGCCCCAGCATTTT. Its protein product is CASSAGTARGGNQPQHF.

CDR3 protein: CASSEGVGGYTF. The CDR3 DNA sequence: TGTGCCAGCAGTGAGGGTGTAGGTGGCTACACCTTC. This chain joins TRBV6-2 or TRBV6-3 and TRBJ1-2, with D uncertain. Germline CDR1 is MNHEY and CDR2 is SVGEGT. The CDR3 consists of 12 residues. V lost 5 bases, J lost 7 bases, and 11 bases lay in between.

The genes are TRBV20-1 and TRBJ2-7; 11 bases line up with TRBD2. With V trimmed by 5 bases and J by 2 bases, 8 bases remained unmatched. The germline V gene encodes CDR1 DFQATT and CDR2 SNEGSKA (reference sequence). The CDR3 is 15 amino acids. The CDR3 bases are TGCAGTGCTTCGAAACTAGCGGGAGATCCCTACGAGCAGTACTTC. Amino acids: CSASKLAGDPYEQYF.

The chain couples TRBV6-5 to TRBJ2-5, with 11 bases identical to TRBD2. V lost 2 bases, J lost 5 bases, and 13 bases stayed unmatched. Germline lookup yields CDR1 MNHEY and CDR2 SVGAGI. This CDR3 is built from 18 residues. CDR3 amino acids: CASSYPDGTSGPWETQYF. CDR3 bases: TGTGCCAGCAGTTACCCTGACGGGACTAGCGGTCCATGGGAGACCCAGTACTTC.

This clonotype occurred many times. CDR3 nucleotide sequence: TGCAGTGCTAGGCCGGGAGGCCCCCAGGCCGAGCAGTACTTC. Encoded protein: CSARPGGPQAEQYF. The chain links TRBV20-1 to TRBJ2-7; TRBD2 agrees at 7 bases. The CDR3 sequence is 14 residues long. Germline V gives CDR1 DFQATT, CDR2 SNEGSKA (reference sequence). V trimming: 3 bases; J trimming: 6 bases; junction bases outside the gene matches: 11.

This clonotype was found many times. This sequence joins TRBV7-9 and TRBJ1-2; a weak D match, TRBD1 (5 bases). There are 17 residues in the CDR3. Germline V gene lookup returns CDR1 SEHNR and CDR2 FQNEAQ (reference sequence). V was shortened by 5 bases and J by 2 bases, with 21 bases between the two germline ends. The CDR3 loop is CASSPTRGDARNYGYTF. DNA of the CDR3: TGTGCCAGCAGCCCCACGCGGGGGGACGCACGGAACTATGGCTACACCTTC.

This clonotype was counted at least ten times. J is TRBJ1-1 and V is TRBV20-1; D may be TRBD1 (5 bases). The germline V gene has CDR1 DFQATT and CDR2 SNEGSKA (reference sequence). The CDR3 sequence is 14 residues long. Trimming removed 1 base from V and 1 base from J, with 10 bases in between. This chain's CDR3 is CSARAEGSNTEAFF. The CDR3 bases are TGCAGTGCTAGAGCGGAGGGGTCGAACACTGAAGCTTTCTTT.

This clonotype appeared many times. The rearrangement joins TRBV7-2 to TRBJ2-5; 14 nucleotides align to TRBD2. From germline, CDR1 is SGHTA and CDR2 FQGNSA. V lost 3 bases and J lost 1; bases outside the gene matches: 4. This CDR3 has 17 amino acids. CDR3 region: CASSLWTSGRLQETQYF. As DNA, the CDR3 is TGTGCCAGCAGCTTGTGGACTAGCGGGAGGCTCCAAGAGACCCAGTACTTC.

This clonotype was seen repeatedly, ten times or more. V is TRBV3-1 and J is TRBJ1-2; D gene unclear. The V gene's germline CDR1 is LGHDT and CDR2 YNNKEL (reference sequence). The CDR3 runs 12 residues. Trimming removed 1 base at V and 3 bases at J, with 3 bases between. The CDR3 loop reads CASSQGDYGYTF. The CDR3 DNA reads TGTGCCAGCAGCCAAGGTGACTATGGCTACACCTTC.

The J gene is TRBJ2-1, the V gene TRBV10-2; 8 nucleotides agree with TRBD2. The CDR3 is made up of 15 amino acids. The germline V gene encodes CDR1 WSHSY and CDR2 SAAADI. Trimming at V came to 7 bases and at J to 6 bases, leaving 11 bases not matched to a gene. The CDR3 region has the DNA TGCGCCAGCAAGGGATCGCGGGGGGCCCTCAATGAGCAGTTCTTC. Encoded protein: CASKGSRGALNEQFF.

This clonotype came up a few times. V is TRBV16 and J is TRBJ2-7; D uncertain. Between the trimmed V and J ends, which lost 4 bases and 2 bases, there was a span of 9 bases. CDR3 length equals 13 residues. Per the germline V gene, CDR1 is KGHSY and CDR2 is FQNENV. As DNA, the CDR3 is TGTGCCAGCAGCCGAGACATGGCCTACGAGCAGTACTTC. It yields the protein CASSRDMAYEQYF.

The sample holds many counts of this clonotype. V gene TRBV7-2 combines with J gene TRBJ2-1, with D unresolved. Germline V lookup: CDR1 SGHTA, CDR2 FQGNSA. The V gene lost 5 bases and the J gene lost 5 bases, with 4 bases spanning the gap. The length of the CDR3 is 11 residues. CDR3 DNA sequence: TGTGCCAGCAGCAACCACAATGAGCAGTTCTTC. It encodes CASSNHNEQFF. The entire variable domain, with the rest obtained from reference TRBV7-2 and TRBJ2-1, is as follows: GAGVSQSPSNKVTEKGKDVELRCDPISGHTALYWYRQSLGQGLEFLIYFQGNSAPDKSGLPSDRFSAERTGGSVSTLTIQRTQQEDSAVYLCASSNHNEQFFGPGTRLTVL.

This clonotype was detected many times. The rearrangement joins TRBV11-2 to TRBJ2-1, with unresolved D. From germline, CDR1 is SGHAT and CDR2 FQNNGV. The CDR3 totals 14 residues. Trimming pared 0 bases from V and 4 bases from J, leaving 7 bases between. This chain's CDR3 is CASSLDRGYNEQFF. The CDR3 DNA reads TGTGCCAGCAGCTTAGACCGTGGTTACAATGAGCAGTTCTTC.